This is a list of T cell receptor beta chains from one sample in a study of T cells in tuberculosis. This table comes from immunoSEQ multiplex PCR, and its TCRdb copy is limited to in-frame clones, with some not included. The sample shows around 19,000 clones, 80% to 90% of them seen only once. Sequencing used PBMCs. The receptors stem from a donor aged 10 to 29 with latent tuberculosis or without tuberculosis infection. CDR3s include the opening cysteine and the closing phenylalanine or tryptophan. A D gene is named only where the DNA matches it firmly. Clone size is shown for a subset of rows, as once, few, many or a class of expanded clone.

clone size,J gene,V gene,D gene,CDR3 DNA,CDR3 protein
-,TRBJ2-5,TRBV2,TRBD2,TGTGCCAGCAGTGAATCGGGGGGTACCGGGGCCCAGTACTTC,CASSESGGTGAQYF
-,TRBJ1-2,TRBV6-5,-,TGTGCCAGCAGTTATCGCCCGGACTCACATGGCTACACCTTC,CASSYRPDSHGYTF
-,TRBJ1-5,TRBV12-5,-,TGTGCTAGTGGGCTAGAATTCAACAATCAGCCCCAGCATTTT,CASGLEFNNQPQHF
-,TRBJ2-1,TRBV11-3,TRBD1,TGTGCCAGCAGCCCCGGACAGGGGCCTAGCTCCTACAATGAGCAGTTCTTC,CASSPGQGPSSYNEQFF
-,TRBJ2-5,TRBV27,-,TGTGCCAGCAGTTCCCTTAACAGGGTTGAGACCCAGTACTTC,CASSSLNRVETQYF
-,TRBJ1-2,TRBV5-1,TRBD1,TGCGCCAGCAGCCCCGGACAGGCCTTGGGGGGCGGCTACACCTTC,CASSPGQALGGGYTF
-,TRBJ2-5,TRBV2,TRBD1,TGTGCCAGCAGTGAACGCAGGGGGCCTGAGACCCAGTACTTC,CASSERRGPETQYF
-,TRBJ2-5,TRBV5-1,TRBD2,TGCGCCAGCAGCTGGACTAGCGGGGGGGCAGAGACCCAGTACTTC,CASSWTSGGAETQYF
-,TRBJ2-2,TRBV29-1,-,TGCAGCGTTGAGGGCAGCAACACCGGGGAGCTGTTTTTT,CSVEGSNTGELFF
-,TRBJ1-6,TRBV7-9,-,TGTGCCAGCAGCCTCCGCGAGGTGGGTTCACCCCTCCACTTT,CASSLREVGSPLHF
-,TRBJ2-1,TRBV4-1,TRBD1,TGCGCCAGCAGCCATCGGACAGGGTTGACTGAGCAGTTCTTC,CASSHRTGLTEQFF
-,TRBJ2-7,TRBV25-1,TRBD1,TGTGCCAGCAGTAGATCAGGGGGTAGCTCCTACGAGCAGTACTTC,CASSRSGGSSYEQYF
-,TRBJ2-1,TRBV30,TRBD2,TGTGCCTGGATGAAGCGGGGGGGTAGGGGTGAGCAGTTCTTC,CAWMKRGGRGEQFF
-,TRBJ2-7,TRBV28,TRBD1,TGTGCCAGCAGTTCCCCAAGCCCGGGACAGGGGCCCGAGCAGTACTTC,CASSSPSPGQGPEQYF
-,TRBJ2-5,TRBV5-6,TRBD1,TGTGCCAGCAGCTGGGGACAGCTCCAAGAGACCCAGTACTTC,CASSWGQLQETQYF
-,TRBJ2-2,TRBV4-3,-,TGCGCCAGCAGCCAAGACCTCCGAGCGAACACCGGGGAGCTGTTTTTT,CASSQDLRANTGELFF
-,TRBJ1-6,TRBV5-4,TRBD1,TGTGCCAGTAGCTCCGGCCGAGGGGGCGGATCACCCCTCCACTTT,CASSSGRGGGSPLHF
-,TRBJ2-7,TRBV28,TRBD2,TGTGCCAGCATCCCCGGGGGGTTCTCCTACGAGCAGTACTTC,CASIPGGFSYEQYF
-,TRBJ2-1,TRBV9,TRBD1,TGTGCCAGCAGCGGCGGGACAGGGAGAAATGAGCAGTTCTTC,CASSGGTGRNEQFF
-,TRBJ1-1,TRBV7-8,-,TGTGCCAGCAGCGCCCCCGGGAGGGGTATCGCTGAAGCTTTCTTT,CASSAPGRGIAEAFF
-,TRBJ2-7,TRBV2,TRBD2,TGTGCCAGCAAAGTTGAGGCGGGGGGCGGGTACGAGCAGTACTTC,CASKVEAGGGYEQYF
-,TRBJ2-1,TRBV27,TRBD2,TGTGCCAGCAGACTAGCGGGGGGGCATGAGCAGTTCTTC,CASRLAGGHEQFF
once,TRBJ2-7,TRBV27,-,TGTGCCAGCAGTTTCAGTGGGGGGGCTCCCTACGAGCAGTACTTC,CASSFSGGAPYEQYF
-,TRBJ2-7,TRBV7-2,TRBD2,TGTGCCAGCAGCCCGGGACTAGCGGGGGTGTTGTTAGAGCAGTACTTC,CASSPGLAGVLLEQYF
-,TRBJ1-5,TRBV19,-,TGTGCCAGTAGTCCGACGGGTTATAGCAATCAGCCCCAGCATTTT,CASSPTGYSNQPQHF
-,TRBJ1-3,TRBV7-6,TRBD1,TGTGCCAGCAGCTTACTAACTAGAGGGACAGGGACACCTGGAAACACCATATATTTT,CASSLLTRGTGTPGNTIYF
-,TRBJ2-3,TRBV19,-,TGTGCCAGTAGTATAGATCGTCGGGATACGCAGTATTTT,CASSIDRRDTQYF
-,TRBJ2-1,TRBV4-1,TRBD2,TGCGCCAGCAGCCAGGGCACCGGGACTAGCGGTGGCAATGAGCAGTTCTTC,CASSQGTGTSGGNEQFF
-,TRBJ1-6,TRBV11-2,-,TGTGCCAGCAGCTTAGTACCCAGGCAGGGGCGAAATTCACCCCTCCACTTT,CASSLVPRQGRNSPLHF
-,TRBJ2-7,TRBV14,TRBD2,TGTGCCAGCAGCCAATGGGCGGGGGGCCCCAGGGAGCAGTACTTC,CASSQWAGGPREQYF
-,TRBJ1-5,TRBV7-2,-,TGTGCCAGCAGCCGGCGAGAGGGAGCTAATCAGCCCCAGCATTTT,CASSRREGANQPQHF
-,TRBJ2-7,TRBV6-5,-,TGTGCCAGCAGTACTCTGCCCGACAGTCCATCGGAGCAGTACTTC,CASSTLPDSPSEQYF
medium-sized,TRBJ2-5,TRBV6-5,TRBD2,TGTGCCAGCAGTTGGACCCTGGGGGGGCAAGAGACCCAGTACTTC,CASSWTLGGQETQYF
once,TRBJ2-2,TRBV11-2,TRBD1,TGTGCCAGCAGCTTCGGACAGGCCCACACCGGGGAGCTGTTTTTT,CASSFGQAHTGELFF
-,TRBJ2-1,TRBV9,TRBD2,TGTGCCAGCAGCGTAGTCCTAGCGGGGTCCTACAATGAGCAGTTCTTC,CASSVVLAGSYNEQFF
-,TRBJ2-1,TRBV5-1,TRBD1,TGCGCCAGCAGCTTGGGACAGGGGATCTACAATGAGCAGTTCTTC,CASSLGQGIYNEQFF
few,TRBJ1-5,TRBV6-5,-,TGTGCCAGCTCCCGCGGCGTTTATCAGCCCCAGCATTTT,CASSRGVYQPQHF
-,TRBJ2-7,TRBV9,-,TGTGCCAGCAGCCTAATAGACAGTTCCTACGAGCAGTACTTC,CASSLIDSSYEQYF
-,TRBJ1-1,TRBV5-8,-,TGTGCCAGCAGCTTGGATCTCCTAGCGAACACTGAAGCTTTCTTT,CASSLDLLANTEAFF